This is a list of T cell receptor beta chains from one sample in a study of blood T cell repertoires in COVID-19. Sequenced by immunoSEQ multiplex PCR; TCRdb stores in-frame clones only, minus some. The data show some 82,000 clones, about 83% seen once. Specimen: peripheral blood. Receptors were obtained from a man older than 75 with active or convalescent COVID-19. Both conserved end residues are part of each CDR3. The D gene is left open where the match is weak. Not all rows give a size; the values are once, few, many and, for expanded clones, a class.

j_gene	d_gene	abundance	v_gene	CDR3aa	CDR3nt
TRBJ2-2	NA	NA	TRBV28	CASRRRQIGELFF	TGTGCCAGCAGGCGGAGACAGATCGGGGAGCTGTTTTTT
TRBJ1-2	NA	NA	TRBV6-6	CASSPITPGAYTF	TGTGCCAGCAGTCCAATTACTCCAGGGGCCTACACCTTC
TRBJ1-1	TRBD1	NA	TRBV12-5	CASGLQLGQGENTEAFF	TGTGCTAGTGGTTTGCAGTTAGGACAGGGCGAGAACACTGAAGCTTTCTTT
TRBJ1-1	NA	NA	TRBV7-8	CASSLVSDSDEAFF	TGTGCCAGCAGCTTAGTGTCGGACTCAGATGAAGCTTTCTTT
TRBJ1-1	NA	few	TRBV5-1	CASSSLDTEAFF	TGCGCCAGCAGCTCCCTCGACACTGAAGCTTTCTTT
TRBJ2-5	NA	NA	TRBV5-4	CASSLDSPETQYF	TGTGCCAGCAGCTTGGACAGCCCGGAGACCCAGTACTTC
TRBJ1-2	TRBD1	NA	TRBV19	CASRIQGAVGYTF	TGTGCCAGTAGGATACAGGGGGCTGTTGGCTACACCTTC
TRBJ1-1	TRBD1	NA	TRBV28	CASSLQGARAEAFF	TGTGCCAGCAGTCTCCAGGGGGCGAGGGCTGAAGCTTTCTTT
TRBJ1-2	NA	NA	TRBV19	CASSITRGKSGYTF	TGTGCCAGTAGTATTACCAGGGGAAAGAGCGGCTACACCTTC
TRBJ1-1	TRBD1	once	TRBV7-9	CASSSRRTGGTADTEAFF	TGTGCCAGCAGCTCGCGACGGACAGGGGGGACCGCGGATACTGAAGCTTTCTTT
TRBJ2-7	NA	NA	TRBV7-2	CASSLARDYEQYF	TGTGCCAGCAGCTTAGCCAGGGACTACGAGCAGTACTTC
TRBJ2-1	NA	NA	TRBV18	CASSPPLGEEQFF	TGTGCCAGCTCACCACCACTCGGGGAGGAGCAGTTCTTC